Below, 9 T cell receptor beta chains from the same sample are listed, as sequenced in a study of Graves' ophthalmopathy and Graves' hyperthyroidism. RNA served as the template for amplifying TCR beta CDR3 regions. An initial RT-PCR round employing HTBI primers preceded a second-round multiplex PCR. A single record per CDR3 protein comes from TCRdb applying MiXCR to the multiplex PCR reads. The table has a few hundred thousand distinct CDR3 sequences, roughly 14% seen once. Material for sequencing was peripheral blood. These receptors all come from a woman aged 18-29 years with stable Graves' hyperthyroidism.

This clonotype came up many times. The chain is built from TRBV7-3 and TRBJ1-2, with 11 positions matching TRBD1. The V gene's germline CDR1 is SGHTA and CDR2 FQGTGA. V shed 5 bases, J shed 6 bases, and the junction held 14 bases outside the gene matches. This CDR3 has 17 residues. The CDR3 spells CASSLGTPGQGGDGYTF. CDR3 bases: TGTGCCAGCAGCCTCGGCACGCCGGGACAGGGGGGAGATGGCTACACCTTC. Based on the CDR3 plus reference TRBV7-3 and TRBJ1-2, the full variable domain is GAGVSQTPSNKVTEKGKYVELRCDPISGHTALYWYRQSLGQGPEFLIYFQGTGAADDSGLPNDRFFAVRPEGSVSTLKIQRTERGDSAVYLCASSLGTPGQGGDGYTFGSGTRLTVV.

This clonotype has a count of ten or more. The chain combines TRBV20-1 with TRBJ1-5, with TRBD1 matching over 10 bases. Germline CDR1 DFQATT, CDR2 SNEGSKA (reference sequence). This CDR3 contains 15 residues. After removal of 6 bases from V and 6 bases from J, the junction contained 11 bases not matched to a gene. CDR3 sequence: CSAIPGQGLTQPQHF. Here the CDR3 DNA reads TGCAGTGCCATCCCGGGACAGGGGTTGACTCAGCCCCAGCATTTT.

This clonotype was seen ten or more times. This chain links TRBV6-2 or TRBV6-3 with TRBJ2-5; D perhaps matches TRBD1 (6 bases). The germline V gene encodes CDR1 MNHEY and CDR2 SVGEGT. The length of the CDR3 is 13 residues. Trimming stripped 2 bases from V and 5 bases from J, with 9 bases between. Here the CDR3 DNA reads TGTGCCAGCAGTTACACAGGGAGCGAGACCCAGTACTTC. Translating it yields CASSYTGSETQYF.

In its sample, this clonotype was seen a few times. A much larger clonotype is one base distant, so this may be a read error. The CDR3 sequence is CGSSFSWDRRLLMNTEAFF. Here the CDR3 DNA reads TGTGGCAGCAGTTTCTCTTGGGACAGACGCTTGCTGATGAACACTGAAGCTTTCTTT. V usage is TRBV27 and J usage is TRBJ1-1; 7 nucleotides line up with TRBD1. There are 19 residues in the CDR3. The germline CDR1 and CDR2 sequences are MNHEY and SMNVEV (reference sequence).

V is TRBV29-1 and J is TRBJ1-2; TRBD1 is a possible D gene (6 bases). With 7 bases removed from V and 6 bases from J, the gap between germline ends came to 21 bases. This CDR3 has 14 amino acids. Per germline, CDR1 SQVTM and CDR2 ANQGSEA. The CDR3 DNA sequence: TGCAGCGCCCGCCGGACAGACGTCCCCAATGGCTACACCTTC. As protein: CSARRTDVPNGYTF. The full variable domain, with the rest looked up from reference TRBV29-1 and TRBJ1-2, is SAVISQKPSRDICQRGTSLTIQCQVDSQVTMMFWYRQQPGQSLTLIATANQGSEATYESGFVIDKFPISRPNLTFSTLTVSNMSPEDSSIYLCSARRTDVPNGYTFGSGTRLTVV.

The sample holds many counts of this clonotype. The chain links TRBV6-5 to TRBJ2-2; D unresolved. Germline V gene data show CDR1 as MNHEY and CDR2 as SVGAGI. Trimming cost V 2 bases and J 2 bases, with 9 bases left between them. The CDR3 loop spans 15 amino acids. The CDR3, as DNA: TGTGCCAGCAGTTACAGGCCGATTAACACCGGGGAGCTGTTTTTT. Translated: CASSYRPINTGELFF.

This clonotype was seen ten or more times. Given the absence of the conserved phenylalanine or tryptophan at the CDR3 end, a read error is likely. The chain is built from TRBV10-3 and TRBJ2-7; D is possibly TRBD1 (6 bases). The CDR3 loop spans 17 amino acids. Per the germline V gene, CDR1 is ENHRY and CDR2 is SYGVKD. V lost 4 bases to trimming and J lost 5 bases, with 24 bases between them. The CDR3 DNA sequence: TGTGCCATCAGTGGCCACCGGGACAACAAGGGGAAGGACGAGCAGTACCTC. This gives the protein CAISGHRDNKGKDEQYL.

This clonotype has ten or more counts. CDR3 sequence: CASSSHRNTEAFF. The CDR3 DNA reads TGTGCCAGCAGTTCTCACAGGAACACTGAAGCTTTCTTT. The J gene is TRBJ1-1, the V gene TRBV12-3 or TRBV12-4; no reliable D call. V was pared by 4 bases and J by 1 base, with 7 bases between. The CDR3 is made up of 13 amino acids.

The genes are TRBV6-1 and TRBJ1-2, with a possible D match to TRBD1 (6 bases). V lost 6 bases and J 0 bases, leaving 11 bases between the germline ends. Germline CDR1 and CDR2: MNHNS and SASEGT. The CDR3 contains 14 residues. The CDR3 DNA reads as TGTGCCAGCAGACCACAGGGAGCTAACTATGGCTACACCTTC. Residues: CASRPQGANYGYTF.